This T cell receptor beta chain derives from a study of cytomegalovirus exposure and HLA in healthy donors. Germline V lookup: CDR1 MNHEY, CDR2 SMNVEV (reference sequence). The CDR3 spans 13 residues. The ends were cut back, 3 bases at V and 7 bases at J, with 12 bases in the middle. The PCR had 60 Vbeta and 13 Jbeta primers. The table came from immunoSEQ multiplex PCR; TCRdb's copy has only in-frame clones and leaves some out. Of more than 35,000 clones listed, around 68% were seen once; the top ten hold roughly 3.7%. The sequence was collected from a man in his forties or fifties in good health and CMV-seronegative. The J gene is TRBJ1-2, the V gene TRBV27, with TRBD1 as a possible D gene (6 bases). Specimen: PBMCs. The CDR3 bases are TGTGCCAGCAGTTTGGGGGGGGCCTCTGGCTACACCTTC. Translating it yields CASSLGGASGYTF.